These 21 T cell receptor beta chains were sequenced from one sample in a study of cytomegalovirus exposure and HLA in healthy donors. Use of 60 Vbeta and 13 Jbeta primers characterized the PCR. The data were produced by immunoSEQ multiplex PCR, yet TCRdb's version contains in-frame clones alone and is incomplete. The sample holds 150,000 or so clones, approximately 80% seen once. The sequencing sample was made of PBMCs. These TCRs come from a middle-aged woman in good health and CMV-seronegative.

CDR3 DNA: TGTGCCAGCACCCGGGAGAACACCGGGGAGCTGTTTTTT. Its protein product is CASTRENTGELFF. The rearrangement joins TRBV2 to TRBJ2-2; TRBD2 might be the D (5 bases). CDR3 length: 13 residues. The V gene lost 7 bases and the J gene lost 1 base, with 7 bases spanning the gap. Germline CDR1 and CDR2: SNHLY and FYNNEI.

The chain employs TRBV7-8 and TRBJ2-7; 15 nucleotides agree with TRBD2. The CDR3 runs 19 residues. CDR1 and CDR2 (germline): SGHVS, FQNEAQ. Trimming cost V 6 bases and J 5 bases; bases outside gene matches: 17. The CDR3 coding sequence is TGTGCCAGCAGTCCACGGACTAGCGGGAGGGCCCTACTTAGCGACGAGCAGTACTTC. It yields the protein CASSPRTSGRALLSDEQYF.

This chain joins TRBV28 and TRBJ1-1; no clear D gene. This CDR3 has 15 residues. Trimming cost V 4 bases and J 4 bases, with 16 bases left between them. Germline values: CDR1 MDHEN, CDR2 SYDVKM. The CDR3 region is CASSSSLRMVTEAFF. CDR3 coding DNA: TGTGCCAGCAGTTCCTCCCTACGAATGGTCACTGAAGCTTTCTTT.

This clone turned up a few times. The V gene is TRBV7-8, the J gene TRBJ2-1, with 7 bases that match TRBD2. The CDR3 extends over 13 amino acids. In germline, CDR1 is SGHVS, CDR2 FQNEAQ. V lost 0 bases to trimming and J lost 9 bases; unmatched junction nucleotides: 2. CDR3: CASSLAGRGEQFF. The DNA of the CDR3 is TGTGCCAGCAGCTTAGCGGGGAGGGGTGAGCAGTTCTTC.

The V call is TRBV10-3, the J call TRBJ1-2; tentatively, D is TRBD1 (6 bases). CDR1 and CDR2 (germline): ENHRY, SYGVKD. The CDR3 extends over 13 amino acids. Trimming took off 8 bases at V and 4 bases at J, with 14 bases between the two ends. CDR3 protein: CAICQQGSYGYTF. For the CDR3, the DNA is TGTGCCATCTGCCAACAGGGAAGCTATGGCTACACCTTC.

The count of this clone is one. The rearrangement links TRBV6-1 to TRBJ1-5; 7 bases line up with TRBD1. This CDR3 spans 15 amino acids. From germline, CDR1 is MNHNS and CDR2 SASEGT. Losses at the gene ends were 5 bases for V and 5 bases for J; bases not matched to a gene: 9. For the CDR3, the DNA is TGTGCCAGCAGTTCCGGGACAGAGGTTCATCAGCCCCAGCATTTT. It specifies CASSSGTEVHQPQHF.

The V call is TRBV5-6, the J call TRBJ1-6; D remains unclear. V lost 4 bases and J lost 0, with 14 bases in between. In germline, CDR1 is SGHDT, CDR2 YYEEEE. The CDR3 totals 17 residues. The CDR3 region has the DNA TGTGCCAGCAGCCATGCGGGGTTGAGCTCCTATAATTCACCCCTCCACTTT. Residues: CASSHAGLSSYNSPLHF.

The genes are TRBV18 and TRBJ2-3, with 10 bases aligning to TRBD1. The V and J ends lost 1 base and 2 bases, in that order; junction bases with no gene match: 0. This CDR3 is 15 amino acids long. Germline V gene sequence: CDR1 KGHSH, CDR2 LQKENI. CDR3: CASSPRQGATDTQYF. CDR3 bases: TGTGCCAGCTCACCACGACAGGGGGCCACAGATACGCAGTATTTT.

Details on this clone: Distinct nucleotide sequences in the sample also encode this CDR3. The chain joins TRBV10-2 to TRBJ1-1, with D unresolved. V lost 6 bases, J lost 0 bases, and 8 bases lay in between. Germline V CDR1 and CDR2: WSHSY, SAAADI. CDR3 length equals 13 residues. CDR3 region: CASRAQVNTEAFF. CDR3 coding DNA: TGCGCCAGCAGGGCCCAGGTGAACACTGAAGCTTTCTTT.

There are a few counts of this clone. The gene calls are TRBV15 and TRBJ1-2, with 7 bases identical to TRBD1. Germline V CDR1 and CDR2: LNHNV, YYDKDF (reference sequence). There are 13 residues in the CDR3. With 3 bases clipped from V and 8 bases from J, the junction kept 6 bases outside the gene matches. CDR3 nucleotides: TGTGCCACCAGCAGCGACAGGGCCAGGGGCTACACCTTC. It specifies CATSSDRARGYTF.

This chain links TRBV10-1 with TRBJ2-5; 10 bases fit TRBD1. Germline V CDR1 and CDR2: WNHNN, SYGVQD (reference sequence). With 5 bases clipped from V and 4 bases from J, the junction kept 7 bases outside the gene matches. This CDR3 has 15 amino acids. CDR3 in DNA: TGCGCCAGCAGTCCGGGACAGGGGATCTTAGAGACCCAGTACTTC. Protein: CASSPGQGILETQYF.

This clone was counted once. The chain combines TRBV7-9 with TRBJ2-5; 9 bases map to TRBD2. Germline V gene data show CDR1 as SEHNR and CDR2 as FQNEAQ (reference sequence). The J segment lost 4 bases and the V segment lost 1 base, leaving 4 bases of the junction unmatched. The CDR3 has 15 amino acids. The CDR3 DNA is TGTGCCAGCAGCTTAGGAATAGCGGGAGTAGAGACCCAGTACTTC. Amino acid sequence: CASSLGIAGVETQYF.

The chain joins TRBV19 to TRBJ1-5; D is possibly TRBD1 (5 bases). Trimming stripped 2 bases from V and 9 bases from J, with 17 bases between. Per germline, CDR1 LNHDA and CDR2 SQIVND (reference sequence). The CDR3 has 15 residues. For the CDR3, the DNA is TGTGCCAGTAGTATAACGGCACAGGCCCTAGGGCCCCAGCATTTT. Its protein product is CASSITAQALGPQHF.

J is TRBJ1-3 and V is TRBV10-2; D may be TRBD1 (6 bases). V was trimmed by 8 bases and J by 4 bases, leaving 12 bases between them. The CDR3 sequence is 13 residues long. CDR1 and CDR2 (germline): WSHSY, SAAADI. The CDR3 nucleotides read TGCGCCAGCCAGGGGCAGACCGGAAACACCATATATTTT. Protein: CASQGQTGNTIYF.

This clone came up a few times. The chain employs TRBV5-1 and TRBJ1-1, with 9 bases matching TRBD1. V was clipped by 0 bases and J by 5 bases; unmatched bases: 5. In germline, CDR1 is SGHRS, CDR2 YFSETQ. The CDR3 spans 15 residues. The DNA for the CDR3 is TGCGCCAGCAGCTTGGGCACCGGGACAGGGACTGAAGCTTTCTTT. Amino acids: CASSLGTGTGTEAFF.

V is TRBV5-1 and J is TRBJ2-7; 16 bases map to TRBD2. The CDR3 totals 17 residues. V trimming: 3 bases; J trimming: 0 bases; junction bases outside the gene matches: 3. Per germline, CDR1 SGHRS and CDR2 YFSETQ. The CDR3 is CASSSGLAGGFSYEQYF. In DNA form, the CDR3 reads TGCGCCAGCAGCTCGGGACTAGCGGGAGGGTTCTCCTACGAGCAGTACTTC.

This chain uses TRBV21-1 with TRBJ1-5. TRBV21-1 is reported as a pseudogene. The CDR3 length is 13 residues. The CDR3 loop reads CASSKPVNQPQHF. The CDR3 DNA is TGTGCCAGCAGCAAGCCGGTCAATCAGCCCCAGCATTTT.

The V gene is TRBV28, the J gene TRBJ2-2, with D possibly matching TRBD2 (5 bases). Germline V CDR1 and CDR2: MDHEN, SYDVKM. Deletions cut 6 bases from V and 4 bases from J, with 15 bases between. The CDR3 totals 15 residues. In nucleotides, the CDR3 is TGTGCCAGCAGCTCAATAGGAGAGGGCACCGGGGAGCTGTTTTTT. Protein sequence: CASSSIGEGTGELFF.

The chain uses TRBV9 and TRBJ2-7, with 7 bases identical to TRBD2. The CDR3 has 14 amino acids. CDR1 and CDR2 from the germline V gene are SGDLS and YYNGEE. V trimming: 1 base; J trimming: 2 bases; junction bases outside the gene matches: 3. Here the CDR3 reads CASSVTGGTYEQYF. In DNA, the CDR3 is TGTGCCAGCAGCGTAACGGGAGGCACCTACGAGCAGTACTTC.

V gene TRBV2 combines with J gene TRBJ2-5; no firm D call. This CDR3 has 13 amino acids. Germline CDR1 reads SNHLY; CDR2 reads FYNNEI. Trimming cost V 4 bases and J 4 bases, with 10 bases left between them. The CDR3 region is CASSGHDGETQYF. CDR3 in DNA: TGTGCCAGCAGTGGACACGATGGAGAGACCCAGTACTTC.

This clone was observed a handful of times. CDR3 bases: TGTGCCAGCAGCTCCTATGGGCGGGAAGAGACCCAGTACTTC. Encoded protein: CASSSYGREETQYF. The V gene is TRBV7-8, the J gene TRBJ2-5; D possibly corresponds to TRBD2 (5 bases). Germline CDR1 is SGHVS and CDR2 is FQNEAQ. V dropped 4 bases and J dropped 3 bases, with 12 bases sitting between them. This CDR3 has 14 amino acids.